What follows are 16 T cell receptor beta chains derived from one specimen sequenced in a study of T cells in localized non-small cell lung cancer. Produced via immunoSEQ multiplex PCR; TCRdb's table is partial and in-frame only. In the table there are some 1,500 clones, around 25% of which are singletons. The source was normal lung tissue next to the tumor, collected before any cancer treatment. These receptors all come from a male donor aged 60 or older with stage II squamous cell lung carcinoma.

This chain uses TRBV28 with TRBJ1-1, with D possibly matching TRBD1 (5 bases). The CDR3 extends over 13 amino acids. Trimming took off 8 bases at V and 0 bases at J, with 10 bases between the two ends. The germline gives CDR1 MDHEN, CDR2 SYDVKM. CDR3 DNA: TGTGCCAGCGTCTCGGGGGTGAACACTGAAGCTTTCTTT. It codes for CASVSGVNTEAFF.

The rearrangement joins TRBV10-3 to TRBJ2-3; no reliable D call. There are 15 residues in the CDR3. V was shortened by 0 bases and J by 4 bases, with 11 bases between the two germline ends. Germline V gives CDR1 ENHRY, CDR2 SYGVKD. As DNA, the CDR3 is TGTGCCATCAGTGAGTCGCTTAGCCTGGCAGATACGCAGTATTTT. As protein: CAISESLSLADTQYF.

This clone qualifies as large (0.1 to 1%). CDR3 bases: TGTGCCAGCAGGGTAAAGGGAGGATTGAACACTGAAGCTTTCTTT. Its protein is CASRVKGGLNTEAFF. The chain couples TRBV6-8 to TRBJ1-1; no clear D gene. CDR3 length: 15 residues. From germline, CDR1 is MNHGY and CDR2 SAAAGT. The V and J ends lost 6 bases and 0 bases respectively, with 14 bases between them.

The chain has TRBV6-8 and TRBJ2-5; unclear D gene. CDR1 and CDR2 (germline): MNHGY, SAAAGT. Trimming removed 5 bases at V and 5 bases at J, with 9 bases between. The CDR3 consists of 12 residues. CDR3 protein: CASSRAAETQYF. CDR3 DNA: TGTGCCAGCAGTCGCGCCGCGGAGACCCAGTACTTC.

The CDR3 loop reads CASSLFQGPTGEAFF. In DNA, the CDR3 is TGTGCCAGCAGCTTATTTCAGGGACCGACCGGCGAAGCTTTCTTT. The rearrangement uses TRBV11-3 and TRBJ1-1; a weak D match, TRBD1 (5 bases). This CDR3 has 15 amino acids. Trimming took 2 bases from V and 8 from J, leaving 18 bases between them. CDR1 and CDR2 from the germline V gene are SGHNT and YENEEA.

DNA of the CDR3: TGTGCCAGCAGTGAAGGGGTGCAGGGCGTAGGGGAAAAACTGTTTTTT. It is translated as CASSEGVQGVGEKLFF. This chain links TRBV25-1 with TRBJ1-4, with a tentative D call TRBD1 (5 bases). This CDR3 is 16 amino acids long. The V end was cut by 2 bases, the J end by 8 bases, with 18 bases between. The germline gives CDR1 MGHDK, CDR2 SYGVNS.

The V gene is TRBV11-3, the J gene TRBJ2-5; D unclear. Looked up from germline, CDR1 is SGHNT and CDR2 is YENEEA. The V and J ends lost 3 bases and 5 bases respectively, with 16 bases between them. The CDR3 sequence is 15 residues long. Written as DNA, the CDR3 is TGTGCCAGCAGCTTTACCGACACATTCCGGGAGACCCAGTACTTC. Translation gives CASSFTDTFRETQYF. Complete variable domain (other parts from reference TRBV11-3 and TRBJ2-5): EAGVVQSPRYKIIEKKQPVAFWCNPISGHNTLYWYLQNLGQGPELLIRYENEEAVDDSQLPKDRFSAERLKGVDSTLKIQPAELGDSAVYLCASSFTDTFRETQYFGPGTRLLVL.

The chain joins TRBV29-1 to TRBJ2-3; TRBD1 matches 8 bases. The CDR3 sequence is 13 residues long. V shed 8 bases, J shed 3 bases, and the junction held 7 bases outside the gene matches. Looked up from germline, CDR1 is SQVTM and CDR2 is ANQGSEA. The CDR3 nucleotides are TGCAGCCACGACACAGGGGGTACAGATACGCAGTATTTT. Translation gives CSHDTGGTDTQYF.

Only a few counts were recorded for this clone. The chain uses TRBV7-6 and TRBJ2-5; maybe TRBD2 (5 bases). Germline-derived CDR1 and CDR2 are SGHVS and FNYEAQ. V lost 2 bases and J lost 5, with 12 bases in between. This CDR3 spans 14 amino acids. The CDR3 loop reads CASSLSGVTETQYF. The CDR3 nucleotides are TGTGCCAGCAGCTTAAGCGGAGTCACGGAGACCCAGTACTTC.

This clone is large (0.1 to 1%) within its sample. The CDR3 nucleotides read TGTGCCAGCACACAACCCACAGGGAACACTGAAGCTTTCTTT. Its protein product is CASTQPTGNTEAFF. V and J are TRBV28 and TRBJ1-1; D may be TRBD1 (5 bases). Germline lookup yields CDR1 MDHEN and CDR2 SYDVKM. The V end lost 7 bases, the J end lost 1 base, and 13 bases lay between the germline ends. The CDR3 covers 14 residues.

The chain couples TRBV11-3 to TRBJ1-5, with D unclear. Trimming removed 5 bases from V and 5 bases from J, with 19 bases in between. The CDR3 length is 16 residues. The V gene's germline CDR1 is SGHNT and CDR2 YENEEA. The CDR3 DNA reads as TGTGCCAGCAGCCTAAGGGCCTCCTCTGGATATCAGCCCCAGCATTTT. It translates to CASSLRASSGYQPQHF.

V is TRBV29-1 and J is TRBJ2-5, with TRBD2 identical over 9 bases. The CDR3 is 15 amino acids. Losses at the gene ends were 0 bases for V and 2 bases for J; bases not matched to a gene: 4. CDR1 SQVTM and CDR2 ANQGSEA come from the germline V gene. CDR3 sequence (DNA): TGCAGCGTTGAAGATGGGACTAGCAAACAAGAGACCCAGTACTTC. This sequence encodes CSVEDGTSKQETQYF.

The genes are TRBV28 and TRBJ1-2; D is unclear. CDR3 length: 13 residues. CDR1 MDHEN and CDR2 SYDVKM come from the germline V gene. V lost 7 bases and J 8 bases, leaving 17 bases between the germline ends. The CDR3 nucleotides are TGTGCCAGCACCGTTGTAGGGTTCGGAGGCTACACCTTC. Its protein is CASTVVGFGGYTF.

The CDR3 sequence: CASSPGGNTEAFF. Here the CDR3 DNA reads TGTGCCAGCAGCCCTGGGGGGAACACTGAAGCTTTCTTT. The chain has TRBV7-2 and TRBJ1-1; possible D gene TRBD1, 5 bases. The CDR3 consists of 13 residues. The V gene lost 5 bases and the J gene lost 1 base, with 8 bases spanning the gap. Germline CDR1 is SGHTA and CDR2 is FQGNSA. The full variable domain, completed using reference TRBV7-2 and TRBJ1-1, is GAGVSQSPSNKVTEKGKDVELRCDPISGHTALYWYRQSLGQGLEFLIYFQGNSAPDKSGLPSDRFSAERTGGSVSTLTIQRTQQEDSAVYLCASSPGGNTEAFFGQGTRLTVV.

This clone was seen a handful of times. The rearrangement uses TRBV6-8 and TRBJ1-5; 7 positions match TRBD1. Germline CDR1 MNHGY, CDR2 SAAAGT. The V segment lost 3 bases and the J segment 7 bases; nucleotides outside the gene matches: 15. This CDR3 contains 17 residues. CDR3: CASSYTFVAGGMQPQHF. The CDR3 DNA is TGTGCCAGCAGTTATACGTTCGTGGCAGGGGGGATGCAGCCCCAGCATTTT.

The chain carries TRBV6-8 and TRBJ1-2; D is possibly TRBD1 (6 bases). V gave up 8 bases and J gave up 8 bases, with 18 bases separating them. This CDR3 has 13 residues. Germline V gene lookup returns CDR1 MNHGY and CDR2 SAAAGT. CDR3 region: CASLNRDGEGYTF. CDR3 DNA sequence: TGTGCCAGCTTGAACAGGGACGGAGAGGGCTACACCTTC.